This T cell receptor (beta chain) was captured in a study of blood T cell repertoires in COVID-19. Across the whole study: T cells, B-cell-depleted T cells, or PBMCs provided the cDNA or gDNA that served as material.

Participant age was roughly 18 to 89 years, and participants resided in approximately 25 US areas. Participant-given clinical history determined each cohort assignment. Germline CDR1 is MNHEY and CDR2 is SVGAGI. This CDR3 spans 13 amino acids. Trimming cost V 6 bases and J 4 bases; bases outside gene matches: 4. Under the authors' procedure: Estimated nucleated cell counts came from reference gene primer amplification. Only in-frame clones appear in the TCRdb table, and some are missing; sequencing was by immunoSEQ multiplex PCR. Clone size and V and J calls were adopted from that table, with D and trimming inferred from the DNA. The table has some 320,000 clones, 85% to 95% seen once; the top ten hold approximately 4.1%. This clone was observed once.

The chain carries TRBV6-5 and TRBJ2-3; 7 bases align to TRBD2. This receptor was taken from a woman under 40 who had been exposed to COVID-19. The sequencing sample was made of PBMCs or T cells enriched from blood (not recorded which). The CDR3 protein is CASRGGGSDTQYF. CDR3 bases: TGTGCCAGCAGGGGGGGAGGGTCAGATACGCAGTATTTT.